The source of this TCR beta chain is a study of blood T cell repertoires in COVID-19 (dated by TCRdb to the early 2020s). In the study overall: Samples covering the acute and convalescent phases of COVID-19 were provided by collaborators in the United States, Italy and Spain. Samples were obtained from the ongoing ImmuneRACE study (first 160 participants) and from 1,254 subjects provided by 6 global collaborators. Sample metadata almost always included a de-identified subject ID, COVID-19 status, age in years and sex. Where HLA class I and class II types were available, the types were taken from metadata supplied by the sample provider, not from assay-based typing. The repertoires were released in a freely available public database meant as a resource for research on the immune response to SARS-CoV-2. The material from the prospective study consisted of cDNA or gDNA derived from T cells, B-cell-depleted T cells, or PBMCs. Subjects who had been exposed to COVID-19, were actively infected with it, or had recovered from it provided the deeply sampled blood TCRbeta repertoires that made up the dataset.

Study-level results and caveats: The quantity of clinical and demographic metadata differed by source and by participant and was supplied without curation.

Collaborating institutions collected whole blood in K2EDTA tubes following their own protocols. For TCRbeta analysis, collaborators shipped samples as frozen whole blood, isolated PBMCs, or DNA extracted from either of those sample types. TCRbeta CDR3 regions were amplified from genomic DNA using the immunoSEQ Assay, a bias-controlled multiplex PCR. For the original study's pipeline: The number of nucleated cells in each sample was estimated by amplification of reference gene primers within the assay. To quantify the absolute abundance of each unique TCRbeta CDR3 rearrangement, sequence reads were collapsed and filtered. For each sample, productive Simpson clonality was calculated by taking the square root of Simpson's diversity index across productive rearrangements. The table was pulled from immuneACCESS by TCRdb, which kept in-frame rearrangements only. Such tables lose some clones; where checked, under half of the loss comes from unresolved V genes, and the rest has no known cause. That table is the source of V, J and clone size, and D and trimming were worked out from the DNA. The sample profile shows about 170,000 clones; around 81% of them were found once. Jointly, the top ten make up around 2.4% of the sample.

The junction shows trimming of 1 base on V and 4 bases on J, plus 5 bases between the germline ends. The CDR3 numbers 12 residues from cysteine through phenylalanine. Only the CDR3 DNA is retained, 36 bases long and in frame from the first base. CDR1 and CDR2 are read off the germline V gene (reference sequence) as LNHDA and SQIVND. On this clone itself: The antigen it recognizes is unknown. No much larger clonotype is one base removed from it; base qualities were not supplied.

This clonotype originated in a human donor with acute or convalescent COVID-19. The donor label of this sample is uncertain. Sequencing input: peripheral blood. Recombination linked TRBV19 to TRBJ2-7, and the D gene may be TRBD2, 5 bases matching. Here is the DNA: TGTGCCAGTAGTATAGGGAGGTACGAGCAGTACTTC. It codes for CASSIGRYEQYF.